This T cell receptor beta chain was found in a study of blood T cell repertoires in COVID-19. In the study overall: From the United States, Italy and Spain came samples of acute and convalescent COVID-19. T cells, B-cell-depleted T cells, or PBMCs supplied cDNA or gDNA.

TCRdb's table, derived via immunoSEQ multiplex PCR, lists solely in-frame clones and lacks some. The sample has about 71,000 clones; 89% are singletons. CDR1 and CDR2 (germline): MNHEY, SVGEGT. Trimming removed 4 bases from V and 6 bases from J; junction bases left unmatched: 5. The CDR3 has 13 amino acids. A few counts support this clone. The sequenced sample consisted of peripheral blood. The TCR originated in a man in his fifties with active COVID-19. The chain couples TRBV6-2 or TRBV6-3 to TRBJ2-7, with 8 bases identical to TRBD2. CDR3 nucleotides: TGTGCCAGCAGTTTCGCGGGGGGCCGCGAGCAGTACTTC. Amino acids: CASSFAGGREQYF.